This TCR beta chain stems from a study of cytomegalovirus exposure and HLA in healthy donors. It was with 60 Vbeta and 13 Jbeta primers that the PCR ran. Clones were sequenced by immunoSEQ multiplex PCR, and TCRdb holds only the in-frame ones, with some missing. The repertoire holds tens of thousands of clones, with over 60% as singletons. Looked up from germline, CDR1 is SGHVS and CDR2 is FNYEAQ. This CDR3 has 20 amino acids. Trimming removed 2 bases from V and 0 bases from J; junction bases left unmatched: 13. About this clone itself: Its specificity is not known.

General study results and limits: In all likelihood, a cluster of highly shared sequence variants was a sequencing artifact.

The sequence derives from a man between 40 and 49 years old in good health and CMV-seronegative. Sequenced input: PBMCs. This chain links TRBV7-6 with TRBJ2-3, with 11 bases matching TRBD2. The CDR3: CASSLFVGTSGRASTDTQYF. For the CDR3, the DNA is TGTGCCAGCAGCTTATTCGTTGGGACTAGCGGCAGAGCTAGCACAGATACGCAGTATTTT.